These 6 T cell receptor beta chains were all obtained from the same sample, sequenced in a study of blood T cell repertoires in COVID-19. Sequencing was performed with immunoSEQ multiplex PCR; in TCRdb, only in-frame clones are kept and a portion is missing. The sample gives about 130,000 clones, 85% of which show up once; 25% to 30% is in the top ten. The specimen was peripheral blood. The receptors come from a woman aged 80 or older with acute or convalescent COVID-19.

The CDR3 DNA is TGTGCCAGCAGTTTCGGAGGGACAGGGAAGAATGAGCAGTTCTTC. The encoded protein is CASSFGGTGKNEQFF. The chain carries TRBV28 and TRBJ2-1, with 9 bases fitting TRBD1. CDR3 size: 15 residues. The V gene's germline CDR1 is MDHEN and CDR2 SYDVKM. Trimming removed 3 bases from V and 7 bases from J; junction bases left unmatched: 7.

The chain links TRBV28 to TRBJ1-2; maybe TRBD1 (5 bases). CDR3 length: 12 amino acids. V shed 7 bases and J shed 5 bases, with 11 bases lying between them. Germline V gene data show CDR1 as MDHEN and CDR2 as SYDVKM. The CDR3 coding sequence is TGTGCCAGCAATTTTAAGGGGTATGGCTACACCTTC. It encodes CASNFKGYGYTF.

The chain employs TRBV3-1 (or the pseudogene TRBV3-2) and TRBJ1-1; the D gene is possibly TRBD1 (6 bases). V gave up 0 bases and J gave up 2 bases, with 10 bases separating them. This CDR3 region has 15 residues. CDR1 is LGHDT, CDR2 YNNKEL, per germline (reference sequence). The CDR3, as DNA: TGTGCCAGCAGCCAAGATCAGACAGGCAACACTGAAGCTTTCTTT. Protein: CASSQDQTGNTEAFF.

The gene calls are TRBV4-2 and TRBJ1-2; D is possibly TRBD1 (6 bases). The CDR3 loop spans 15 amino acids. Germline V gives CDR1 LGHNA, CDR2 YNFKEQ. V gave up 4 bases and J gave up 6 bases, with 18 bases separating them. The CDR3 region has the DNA TGTGCCAGCAGCCCAGAAAACAGGGATAGGGATGGCTACACCTTC. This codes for CASSPENRDRDGYTF.

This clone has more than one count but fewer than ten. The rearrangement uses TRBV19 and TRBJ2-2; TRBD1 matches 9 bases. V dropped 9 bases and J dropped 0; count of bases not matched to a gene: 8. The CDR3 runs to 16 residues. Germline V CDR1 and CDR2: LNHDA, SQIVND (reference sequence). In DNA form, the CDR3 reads TGTGCCAGCCGGGACAGGGTTTTAACGAACACCGGGGAGCTGTTTTTT. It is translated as CASRDRVLTNTGELFF.

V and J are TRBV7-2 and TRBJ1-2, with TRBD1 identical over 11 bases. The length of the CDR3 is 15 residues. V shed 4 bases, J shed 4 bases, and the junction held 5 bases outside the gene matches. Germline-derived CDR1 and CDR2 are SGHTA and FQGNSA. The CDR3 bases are TGTGCCAGCAGCTGGGACAGGGGGTATGGCTATGGCTACACCTTC. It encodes CASSWDRGYGYGYTF.